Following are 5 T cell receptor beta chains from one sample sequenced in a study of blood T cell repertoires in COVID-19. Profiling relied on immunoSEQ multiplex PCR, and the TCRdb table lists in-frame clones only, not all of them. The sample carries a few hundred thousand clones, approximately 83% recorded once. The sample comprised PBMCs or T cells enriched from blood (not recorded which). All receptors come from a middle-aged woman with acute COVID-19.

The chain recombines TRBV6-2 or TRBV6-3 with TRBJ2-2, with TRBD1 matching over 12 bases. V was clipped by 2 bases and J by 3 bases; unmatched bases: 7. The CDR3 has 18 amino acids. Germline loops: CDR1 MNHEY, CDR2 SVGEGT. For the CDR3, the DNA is TGTGCCAGCAGTTACCCGGGACAGGGGGCTCTTGACACCGGGGAGCTGTTTTTT. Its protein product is CASSYPGQGALDTGELFF.

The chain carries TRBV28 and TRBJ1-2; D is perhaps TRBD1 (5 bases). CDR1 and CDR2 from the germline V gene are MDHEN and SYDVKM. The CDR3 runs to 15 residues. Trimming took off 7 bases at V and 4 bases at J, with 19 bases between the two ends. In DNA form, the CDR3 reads TGTGCCAGCACCGCGAGCGAGGGAGGGGTCTATGGCTACACCTTC. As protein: CASTASEGGVYGYTF.

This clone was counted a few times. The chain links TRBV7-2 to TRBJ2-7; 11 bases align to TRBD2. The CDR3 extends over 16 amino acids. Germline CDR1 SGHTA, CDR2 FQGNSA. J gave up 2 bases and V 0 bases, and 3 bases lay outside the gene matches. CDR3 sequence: CASSLAISGRAYEQYF. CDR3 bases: TGTGCCAGCAGCTTAGCCATTAGCGGGAGGGCCTACGAGCAGTACTTC.

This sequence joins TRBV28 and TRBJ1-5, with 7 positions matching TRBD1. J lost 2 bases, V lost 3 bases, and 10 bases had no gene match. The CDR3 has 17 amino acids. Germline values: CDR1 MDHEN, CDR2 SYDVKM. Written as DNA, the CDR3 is TGTGCCAGCAGTTTGTCAGGGGGGCGTCTAGGCAATCAGCCCCAGCATTTT. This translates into CASSLSGGRLGNQPQHF.

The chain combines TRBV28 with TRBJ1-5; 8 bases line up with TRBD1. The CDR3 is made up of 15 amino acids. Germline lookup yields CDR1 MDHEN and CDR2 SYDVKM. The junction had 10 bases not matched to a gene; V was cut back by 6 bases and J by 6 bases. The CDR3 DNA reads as TGTGCCAGCAGGCCCGACAGGGGTAAAAGTCAGCCCCAGCATTTT. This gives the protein CASRPDRGKSQPQHF.